This T cell receptor (beta chain) comes out of a study of cytomegalovirus exposure and HLA in healthy donors. Study-level background: The 100 million to 120 million unique TCR beta sequences, from 150 million to 200 million T cells, were found by an earlier analysis.

This PCR relied on a set of 60 Vbeta primers and 13 Jbeta primers. TCRdb keeps only in-frame clones here, not all; method: immunoSEQ multiplex PCR. This table holds 150,000 or so clones, 80% found once. Sequenced: PBMCs. This receptor was taken from a woman between 40 and 55 years old in good health and CMV-seropositive.

The CDR3 region has the DNA TGTGCCAGCAACAACCTGCCTAGCGGACAGGGTCTCGGGGACACAGATACGCAGTATTTT. This gives the protein CASNNLPSGQGLGDTDTQYF. The genes are TRBV28 and TRBJ2-3; perhaps TRBD1 as D (8 bases). This CDR3 comprises 20 residues. V was trimmed by 7 bases and J by 2 bases, leaving 31 bases between them. Germline CDR1 MDHEN, CDR2 SYDVKM.